One sample yielded the 19 T cell receptor beta chains listed below, sequenced in a study of identical twins. From the 5' RACE reads, TCRdb called clonotypes with MiXCR, one entry per CDR3 protein. The sample yields 700,000 or so distinct CDR3 sequences, 8.6% seen once. The data also belong to a second study, concerning yellow fever vaccine responses in identical twins.

The material sequenced was PBMCs. The receptors come from a woman between 18 and 29 years old in good health.

V and J are TRBV6-1 and TRBJ1-2; unclear D gene. The germline V gene encodes CDR1 MNHNS and CDR2 SASEGT. This CDR3 is 13 amino acids long. The V end was cut by 8 bases, the J end by 2 bases, with 12 bases between. CDR3 sequence reads: CASGNTGNYGYTF. Written as DNA, the CDR3 is TGTGCCAGCGGTAATACGGGCAACTATGGCTACACCTTC.

This clonotype came up a few times. The chain is built from TRBV19 and TRBJ1-5; no definite D call. V was shortened by 1 base and J by 7 bases, with 17 bases between the two germline ends. In germline, CDR1 is LNHDA, CDR2 SQIVND (reference sequence). This CDR3 comprises 16 residues. CDR3 DNA sequence: TGTGCCAGTAGTATAGCGGGCGGCAGTTGGGCGCAGCCCCAGCATTTT. Translation gives CASSIAGGSWAQPQHF.

This sequence joins TRBV29-1 and TRBJ2-2; D ambiguous. V lost 2 bases and J lost 0, with 4 bases in between. Germline-derived CDR1 and CDR2 are SQVTM and ANQGSEA. The CDR3 runs to 13 residues. The CDR3 loop is CSVESPNTGELFF. The CDR3 nucleotides read TGCAGCGTTGAATCCCCGAACACCGGGGAGCTGTTTTTT.

This clonotype has a count of ten or more. The V call is TRBV28, the J call TRBJ2-1, with 9 bases identical to TRBD2. Germline V gene lookup returns CDR1 MDHEN and CDR2 SYDVKM. CDR3 length: 12 residues. V lost 6 bases, J lost 8 bases, and 2 bases stayed unmatched. CDR3 DNA sequence: TGTGCCAGCAGCTTAGCGGGGGATGAGCAGTTCTTC. Protein: CASSLAGDEQFF.

This clonotype turned up a few times. This rearrangement joins TRBV12-3 or TRBV12-4 to TRBJ1-5; D perhaps matches TRBD1 (5 bases). There are 15 residues in the CDR3. The V gene lost 5 bases and the J gene lost 4 bases, with 15 bases spanning the gap. This chain's CDR3 is CASSKSGTGNQPQHF. CDR3 bases: TGTGCCAGCAGTAAATCCGGGACGGGGAATCAGCCCCAGCATTTT.

V gene TRBV20-1 combines with J gene TRBJ2-4; D possibly matches TRBD1 or TRBD2 (5 bases each). Trimming removed 6 bases at V and 0 bases at J, with 24 bases between. The germline gives CDR1 DFQATT, CDR2 SNEGSKA (reference sequence). The CDR3 totals 18 residues. The CDR3 loop reads CSATHPGRTLLAKNIQYF. The CDR3 DNA reads as TGCAGTGCCACCCATCCGGGACGGACATTACTAGCCAAAAACATTCAGTACTTC.

V and J are TRBV6-5 and TRBJ1-5; the D gene is possibly TRBD1 (6 bases). The germline gives CDR1 MNHEY, CDR2 SVGAGI. Trimming removed 4 bases at V and 7 bases at J, with 14 bases between. The CDR3 runs to 14 residues. The CDR3 sequence is CASSSGDISQPQHF. For the CDR3, the DNA is TGTGCCAGCAGTTCAGGGGACATAAGCCAGCCCCAGCATTTT.

There are a few counts of this clonotype. This rearrangement joins TRBV5-4 to TRBJ2-3, with TRBD2 matching over 8 bases. The CDR3 has 15 amino acids. J gave up 4 bases and V 3 bases, and 7 bases lay outside the gene matches. The germline CDR1 and CDR2 sequences are SGHNT and YYREEE (reference sequence). CDR3 sequence reads: CASSSSGGGADTQYF. The CDR3 nucleotides read TGTGCCAGCAGCTCTTCCGGGGGGGGCGCAGATACGCAGTATTTT.

This clonotype has a handful of counts. The rearrangement joins TRBV3-1 to TRBJ2-5; 11 bases map to TRBD2. Trimming cost V 2 bases and J 4 bases; bases outside gene matches: 12. The CDR3 loop spans 18 amino acids. CDR1 and CDR2 (germline): LGHDT, YNNKEL (reference sequence). DNA for the CDR3: TGTGCCAGCAGCCAACTTAGGGTAGCGGGAGGGCCGAGAGAGACCCAGTACTTC. This encodes CASSQLRVAGGPRETQYF.

This sequence joins TRBV9 and TRBJ2-3, with 10 bases aligning to TRBD1. J was trimmed by 5 bases and V by 0 bases; bases with no gene match: 3. Germline CDR1 SGDLS, CDR2 YYNGEE. This CDR3 is 15 amino acids long. Here the CDR3 reads CASSVEGTGVDTQYF. The CDR3 DNA sequence: TGTGCCAGCAGCGTAGAAGGGACAGGGGTAGATACGCAGTATTTT.

This clonotype was detected a few times. V usage is TRBV6-6 and J usage is TRBJ2-7, with 9 bases fitting TRBD2. The CDR3 spans 13 residues. CDR1 and CDR2 (germline): MNHNY, SVGAGI (reference sequence). V was pared by 5 bases and J by 6 bases, with 5 bases of the junction left unmatched. The CDR3, as DNA: TGTGCCAGCAGTCCGGGACTAGCTTCCGAGCAGTACTTC. It encodes CASSPGLASEQYF.

Ten or more counts support this clonotype. V gene TRBV11-2 combines with J gene TRBJ2-3; possibly TRBD2 for D (6 bases). In germline, CDR1 is SGHAT, CDR2 FQNNGV. The V end was cut by 1 base, the J end by 7 bases, with 18 bases between. The CDR3 spans 16 residues. Here the CDR3 DNA reads TGTGCCAGCAGCTTAGTTGGGGGACTTAAGAACCATACGCAGTATTTT. Its protein product is CASSLVGGLKNHTQYF.

This clonotype was seen only a few times. The V gene is TRBV10-3, the J gene TRBJ1-2; unclear D gene. V lost 2 bases and J 2 bases, leaving 9 bases between the germline ends. Germline assignment: CDR1 ENHRY and CDR2 SYGVKD. This CDR3 is built from 14 residues. The DNA for the CDR3 is TGTGCCATCAGTGAGCCTGGATCGAACTATGGCTACACCTTC. It translates to CAISEPGSNYGYTF.

This clonotype has just a few counts. This chain links TRBV18 with TRBJ2-3; TRBD1 is a possible D gene (5 bases). The CDR3 length is 17 residues. The germline V and J ends were trimmed by 3 bases and 2 bases, with 18 bases remaining between them. The germline V gene encodes CDR1 KGHSH and CDR2 LQKENI. CDR3 nucleotide sequence: TGTGCCAGCTCACCCCTGCATTTGGGGCCTCTCACAGATACGCAGTATTTT. Residues: CASSPLHLGPLTDTQYF.

This clonotype was picked up a small number of times. The V call is TRBV11-3, the J call TRBJ2-1; TRBD2 agrees at 9 bases. Germline lookup yields CDR1 SGHNT and CDR2 YENEEA. V dropped 3 bases and J dropped 6; count of bases not matched to a gene: 6. The CDR3 sequence is 15 residues long. The DNA of the CDR3 is TGTGCCAGCAGCTTGCCACCGGGACTAGCCAATGAGCAGTTCTTC. Its protein product is CASSLPPGLANEQFF.

This clonotype has more than one count but fewer than ten. DNA of the CDR3: TGTGCCAGCAGTTCACCATTGGGACAGGGGAATTCACCCCTCCACTTT. Its protein product is CASSSPLGQGNSPLHF. The chain has TRBV27 and TRBJ1-6; 10 bases agree with TRBD1. V lost 4 bases to trimming and J lost 7 bases; unmatched junction nucleotides: 7. The CDR3 spans 16 residues. Germline V gene data show CDR1 as MNHEY and CDR2 as SMNVEV (reference sequence).

At least ten counts were recorded for this clonotype. This chain joins TRBV20-1 and TRBJ2-5; D may match TRBD1 or TRBD2 (5 bases each). This CDR3 comprises 12 residues. V was clipped by 6 bases and J by 5 bases, with 13 bases between them. Per the germline V gene, CDR1 is DFQATT and CDR2 is SNEGSKA (reference sequence). Here the CDR3 reads CSAGDGFETQYF. In nucleotides, the CDR3 is TGCAGTGCGGGGGACGGTTTCGAGACCCAGTACTTC.

The chain has TRBV4-2 and TRBJ2-2; D might be TRBD2 (7 bases). CDR3 length: 18 residues. CDR1 is LGHNA, CDR2 YNFKEQ, per germline. V shed 0 bases and J shed 2 bases, with 16 bases lying between them. CDR3 residues: CASSQDGRGGANTGELFF. CDR3 DNA: TGTGCCAGCAGCCAAGATGGGAGGGGGGGGGCCAACACCGGGGAGCTGTTTTTT.

This clonotype was observed a handful of times. The CDR3 loop is CASSPRRLEQYF. CDR3 DNA sequence: TGTGCCAGCAGCCCCAGGCGTCTCGAGCAGTACTTC. V usage is TRBV2 and J usage is TRBJ2-7; no reliable D call. Germline CDR1 SNHLY, CDR2 FYNNEI. The CDR3 loop spans 12 amino acids. V lost 6 bases and J 6 bases, leaving 12 bases between the germline ends.